The sequence of this T cell receptor beta chain was determined in a study of T cell repertoires in cytomegalovirus infection. Study information: Public TCR beta signatures were indicative of both CMV infection and a matching HLA type.

This clonotype was detected only a few times. Its antigen is not identified. From the reads, TCRdb called clonotypes with MiXCR, one entry per CDR3 protein. The table lists around 900,000 distinct CDR3 sequences, under 40% of them singletons. Sequencing was performed on cultured CD8+ T cells from PBMCs, taken from culture after CMV antigen stimulation. The sequence derives from a human donor in good health (CMV status not recorded). Some clones in this sample may be carry-over from other donors' samples.

CDR3 residues: CASSLAGQKEGGEKLFF. The CDR3 DNA is TGTGCCAGCAGCTTAGCCGGCCAGAAAGAAGGAGGGGAAAAACTGTTTTTT. This rearrangement joins TRBV7-9 to TRBJ1-4; D call uncertain. V was clipped by 0 bases and J by 8 bases, with 19 bases between them. The length of the CDR3 is 17 residues. Per germline, CDR1 SEHNR and CDR2 FQNEAQ (reference sequence). The entire variable domain, with the rest obtained from reference TRBV7-9 and TRBJ1-4, is as follows: DTGVSQNPRHKITKRGQNVTFRCDPISEHNRLYWYRQTLGQGPEFLTYFQNEAQLEKSRLLSDRFSAERPKGSFSTLEIQRTEQGDSAMYLCASSLAGQKEGGEKLFFGSGTQLSVL.